The rows below give T cell receptor beta chains drawn from one sample of a study of T cells after yellow fever vaccination. TCRdb reanalysed the 5' RACE reads using MiXCR and keeps one entry per CDR3 protein. Of around 310,000 distinct CDR3 sequences detected, 8.7% appear once; the ten largest clones hold approximately 18%. The material sequenced was PBMCs, taken on the day of the first yellow fever vaccination. Receptor source: a man between 18 and 29 years old who received the YFV17D yellow fever vaccine. Both conserved end residues are part of each CDR3. D genes are given only for firm matches. Clone size appears in some rows only: once, few, many, or a class for an expanded clone.

clone_size: few; j_call: TRBJ2-1; v_call: TRBV7-8; d_call: TRBD2; cdr3_nt: TGTGCCAGCAGCTTTTCGAGCGGGGGAGGGAATGAGCAGTTCTTC; cdr3_aa: CASSFSSGGGNEQFF
clone_size: few; j_call: TRBJ1-6; v_call: TRBV14; d_call: -; cdr3_nt: TGTGCCAGCAGCATCCTGCAGGGAGGGAGTTCACCCCTCCACTTT; cdr3_aa: CASSILQGGSSPLHF
clone_size: -; j_call: TRBJ1-1; v_call: TRBV7-2; d_call: -; cdr3_nt: TGTGCCAGCAGCTCTGACGGCCCCCCGAACACTGAAGCTTTCTTT; cdr3_aa: CASSSDGPPNTEAFF
clone_size: many; j_call: TRBJ1-5; v_call: TRBV6-1; d_call: TRBD1; cdr3_nt: TGTGCCAGCAGTCGAATATCCGGGACAGGGGGGGATCAGCCCCAGCATTTT; cdr3_aa: CASSRISGTGGDQPQHF
clone_size: -; j_call: TRBJ2-3; v_call: TRBV6-2/TRBV6-3; d_call: -; cdr3_nt: TGTGCCAGCAGTGATCCGGGGCGGGATACGCAGTATTTT; cdr3_aa: CASSDPGRDTQYF
clone_size: few; j_call: TRBJ1-2; v_call: TRBV3-1; d_call: -; cdr3_nt: TGTGCCAGCAGCCAAGGGGGACCTCCCCGGAATGGCTACACCTTC; cdr3_aa: CASSQGGPPRNGYTF
clone_size: few; j_call: TRBJ2-7; v_call: TRBV4-1; d_call: -; cdr3_nt: TGCGCCAGCAGCCAACTACAGGGCGAGCAGTACTTC; cdr3_aa: CASSQLQGEQYF
clone_size: few; j_call: TRBJ1-2; v_call: TRBV19; d_call: TRBD1; cdr3_nt: TGTGCCAGTAGGCTGGACAGGGACGACTATGGCTACACCTTC; cdr3_aa: CASRLDRDDYGYTF
clone_size: many; j_call: TRBJ2-1; v_call: TRBV14; d_call: TRBD2; cdr3_nt: TGTGCCAGCAGCAAGACTAGCGGTTGGGATGAGCAGTTCTTC; cdr3_aa: CASSKTSGWDEQFF
clone_size: few; j_call: TRBJ1-4; v_call: TRBV4-1; d_call: -; cdr3_nt: TGCGCCAGCAGCCAAGATCGCTCGCTGTCGGATAGCGGTCAAGAAAAACTGTTTTTT; cdr3_aa: CASSQDRSLSDSGQEKLFF
clone_size: -; j_call: TRBJ2-3; v_call: TRBV4-1; d_call: -; cdr3_nt: TGCGCCAGCAGCCAAGTTTTGGATACGCAGTATTTT; cdr3_aa: CASSQVLDTQYF
clone_size: few; j_call: TRBJ1-6; v_call: TRBV12-3/TRBV12-4; d_call: -; cdr3_nt: TGTGCCAGCAGAGGGGGGGTACAGAATTCACCCCTCCACTTT; cdr3_aa: CASRGGVQNSPLHF
clone_size: -; j_call: TRBJ1-2; v_call: TRBV10-3; d_call: -; cdr3_nt: TGTGCCATCAGTGAGGGGGCCTCGCCCGCTTATGGCTACACCTTC; cdr3_aa: CAISEGASPAYGYTF
clone_size: few; j_call: TRBJ2-6; v_call: TRBV7-2; d_call: -; cdr3_nt: TGTGCCAGCAGCCTCGGGACGGGGGTCTTGGGGGCCAACGTCCTGACTTTC; cdr3_aa: CASSLGTGVLGANVLTF
clone_size: -; j_call: TRBJ1-1; v_call: TRBV15; d_call: -; cdr3_nt: TGTGCCACCAGCCCGACACCGAACACTGAAGCTTTCTTT; cdr3_aa: CATSPTPNTEAFF
clone_size: few; j_call: TRBJ1-2; v_call: TRBV6-5; d_call: -; cdr3_nt: TGTGCCAGCAGAGGGTTTGACTATGGCTACACCTTC; cdr3_aa: CASRGFDYGYTF
clone_size: few; j_call: TRBJ1-1; v_call: TRBV19; d_call: -; cdr3_nt: TGTGCCAGTAGTTCATCGGGGGCGCTGAACACTGAAGCTTTCTTT; cdr3_aa: CASSSSGALNTEAFF
clone_size: -; j_call: TRBJ1-3; v_call: TRBV5-1; d_call: -; cdr3_nt: TGCGCCAGCAGCTACGACCCGAACGGAGGGGGAAACACCATATATTTT; cdr3_aa: CASSYDPNGGGNTIYF
clone_size: few; j_call: TRBJ2-2; v_call: TRBV4-2; d_call: -; cdr3_nt: TGTGCCAGCGAAGCACAGGGGAACACCGGGGAGCTGTTTTTT; cdr3_aa: CASEAQGNTGELFF
clone_size: few; j_call: TRBJ2-5; v_call: TRBV5-1; d_call: -; cdr3_nt: TGCGCCAGCAGCTCCTCTACAGGGTTGGAGACCCAGTACTTC; cdr3_aa: CASSSSTGLETQYF
clone_size: -; j_call: TRBJ1-2; v_call: TRBV5-1; d_call: TRBD1; cdr3_nt: TGCGCCAGCAGCTACCCGGGACAGGTGATTTACACCTTC; cdr3_aa: CASSYPGQVIYTF
clone_size: few; j_call: TRBJ2-3; v_call: TRBV15; d_call: TRBD2; cdr3_nt: TGTGCCACCAGCAGAAGTGGTGCTGGGGGGGCAGATACGCAGTATTTT; cdr3_aa: CATSRSGAGGADTQYF
clone_size: few; j_call: TRBJ1-6; v_call: TRBV3-1; d_call: TRBD1; cdr3_nt: TGTGCCAGCAGCCAAGGACAGGGGCATAATTCACCCCTCCACTTT; cdr3_aa: CASSQGQGHNSPLHF
clone_size: few; j_call: TRBJ1-5; v_call: TRBV19; d_call: TRBD1; cdr3_nt: TGTGCCAGCTCTACCGGGACAGGGGTCGGTCAGCCCCAGCATTTT; cdr3_aa: CASSTGTGVGQPQHF
clone_size: many; j_call: TRBJ2-3; v_call: TRBV5-5; d_call: -; cdr3_nt: TGTGCCAGCAGCTTGGGGGGGCGAGATACAGATACGCAGTATTTT; cdr3_aa: CASSLGGRDTDTQYF
clone_size: -; j_call: TRBJ2-2; v_call: TRBV24-1; d_call: TRBD1; cdr3_nt: TGTGCCACCAGTGGTAAGAAGGACAGGGCGGACACCGGGGAGCTGTTTTTT; cdr3_aa: CATSGKKDRADTGELFF
clone_size: -; j_call: TRBJ2-3; v_call: TRBV7-6; d_call: -; cdr3_nt: TGTGCCGGCTCCCGGGATACGCAGTATTTT; cdr3_aa: CAGSRDTQYF
clone_size: -; j_call: TRBJ1-2; v_call: TRBV11-2; d_call: TRBD1; cdr3_nt: TGTGCCAGCAGCTCCCCTCCCTGGACAGGGGATGGCTACACCTTC; cdr3_aa: CASSSPPWTGDGYTF
clone_size: -; j_call: TRBJ1-2; v_call: TRBV11-1; d_call: -; cdr3_nt: TGTGCCAGCAGCTCTAGACAGGATGGCTACACCTTC; cdr3_aa: CASSSRQDGYTF
clone_size: many; j_call: TRBJ1-6; v_call: TRBV6-5; d_call: -; cdr3_nt: TGTGCCAGCAGTTACTCGAGCGGGGCGACATCACCCCTCCACTTT; cdr3_aa: CASSYSSGATSPLHF
clone_size: -; j_call: TRBJ2-5; v_call: TRBV4-1; d_call: -; cdr3_nt: TGCGCCAGCAGCCAAGTCAATTTGGGGTTTCAGAAAGGAGAGACCCAGTACTTC; cdr3_aa: CASSQVNLGFQKGETQYF
clone_size: many; j_call: TRBJ1-6; v_call: TRBV12-3/TRBV12-4; d_call: TRBD1; cdr3_nt: TGTGCCAGCAGTTTCGGGACAGGCAATAATTCACCCCTCCACTTT; cdr3_aa: CASSFGTGNNSPLHF
clone_size: many; j_call: TRBJ2-5; v_call: TRBV20-1; d_call: TRBD2; cdr3_nt: TGCAGTGCTAGAGATAACCTAGCGGTCCAAGAGACCCAGTACTTC; cdr3_aa: CSARDNLAVQETQYF
clone_size: many; j_call: TRBJ1-1; v_call: TRBV6-2/TRBV6-3; d_call: -; cdr3_nt: TGTGCCAGCACTTCGGGCCGCGAATGGGCTGAAGCTTTCTTT; cdr3_aa: CASTSGREWAEAFF
clone_size: -; j_call: TRBJ2-5; v_call: TRBV3-1; d_call: TRBD2; cdr3_nt: TGTGCCAGCACCGGGGGGGTAGGAGAGACCCAGTACTTC; cdr3_aa: CASTGGVGETQYF
clone_size: few; j_call: TRBJ2-6; v_call: TRBV30; d_call: -; cdr3_nt: TGTGCCTGGAGCGGGTCCGCGGCCAACGTCCTGACTTTC; cdr3_aa: CAWSGSAANVLTF
clone_size: -; j_call: TRBJ2-1; v_call: TRBV7-2; d_call: TRBD2; cdr3_nt: TGTGCCAGCAGGGTTAGCGGGGCCTCCTACAATGAGCAGTTCTTC; cdr3_aa: CASRVSGASYNEQFF
clone_size: -; j_call: TRBJ2-5; v_call: TRBV5-1; d_call: -; cdr3_nt: TGCGCCAGCTTAGGGGGGGCTCGGGAGACCCAGTACTTC; cdr3_aa: CASLGGARETQYF
clone_size: -; j_call: TRBJ1-6; v_call: TRBV20-1; d_call: -; cdr3_nt: TGCAGTGCTAGAAGCACCGACTTCTCCTATAATTCACCCCTCCACTTT; cdr3_aa: CSARSTDFSYNSPLHF
clone_size: -; j_call: TRBJ2-1; v_call: TRBV19; d_call: TRBD2; cdr3_nt: TGTGCCAGTAGTATAGTTGCGGGGGGGCTCAATGAGCAGTTCTTC; cdr3_aa: CASSIVAGGLNEQFF